The 22 T cell receptor beta chains reported below all come from one sample, sequenced in a study of OX40 agonist ivuxolimab in advanced cancers. Method: immunoSEQ multiplex PCR; TCRdb's copy keeps in-frame clones and lacks some. Counted here are around 66,000 clones, 75% to 90% occurring once; the ten biggest clones make up about 10%. Sequencing used CD4+ or CD8+ T cells sorted from blood, obtained in a trial of the OX40 agonist ivuxolimab. The source is an adult with an advanced solid tumor such as melanoma, head and neck, liver or kidney cancer.

Within the sample, this clone is medium-sized (0.01 to 0.1%). This chain connects TRBV18 to TRBJ1-2; 7 bases map to TRBD1. Germline assignment: CDR1 KGHSH and CDR2 LQKENI. There are 15 residues in the CDR3. V dropped 0 bases and J dropped 4; count of bases not matched to a gene: 5. CDR3 coding DNA: TGTGCCAGCTCACCACCGGGGGACAGCTCCTATGGCTACACCTTC. Its protein product is CASSPPGDSSYGYTF.

The sample holds a few counts of this clone. The V and J genes are TRBV7-2 and TRBJ2-3; tentatively, D is TRBD2 (5 bases). The V end lost 5 bases, the J end lost 8 bases, and 14 bases lay between the germline ends. This CDR3 has 13 residues. Germline V CDR1 and CDR2: SGHTA, FQGNSA. The CDR3 DNA follows: TGTGCCAGCAGCGTACTAGGAGTGGGTACGCAGTATTTT. This sequence encodes CASSVLGVGTQYF. The variable domain in full, with the rest retrieved from reference TRBV7-2 and TRBJ2-3, is GAGVSQSPSNKVTEKGKDVELRCDPISGHTALYWYRQSLGQGLEFLIYFQGNSAPDKSGLPSDRFSAERTGGSVSTLTIQRTQQEDSAVYLCASSVLGVGTQYFGPGTRLTVL.

The J gene is TRBJ1-1, the V gene TRBV6-1; D not certain. Germline V CDR1 and CDR2: MNHNS, SASEGT. This CDR3 is 11 amino acids long. V was clipped by 8 bases and J by 4 bases, with 8 bases between them. CDR3 DNA: TGTGCCAGCTCCCTTCTCACTGAAGCTTTCTTT. This codes for CASSLLTEAFF.

V and J are TRBV5-1 and TRBJ1-1, with D perhaps matching TRBD1 (6 bases). Trimming cost V 3 bases and J 1 base, with 7 bases left between them. The CDR3 is made up of 13 amino acids. Germline V lookup: CDR1 SGHRS, CDR2 YFSETQ. The CDR3 loop reads CASSSRGNTEAFF. In DNA form, the CDR3 reads TGCGCCAGCAGCTCCAGGGGGAACACTGAAGCTTTCTTT.

The chain is built from TRBV5-5 and TRBJ2-4; 9 nucleotides agree with TRBD1. Germline CDR1 SGHKS, CDR2 YYEKEE (reference sequence). The CDR3 totals 16 residues. J gave up 8 bases and V 2 bases, and 11 bases lay outside the gene matches. In DNA form, the CDR3 reads TGTGCCAGCAGCTTAAGCGGACAGGGGAAGGTCGACATTCAGTACTTC. Translating gives CASSLSGQGKVDIQYF. Variable domain in full (rest from reference TRBV5-5 and TRBJ2-4): DAGVTQSPTHLIKTRGQQVTLRCSPISGHKSVSWYQQVLGQGPQFIFQYYEKEERGRGNFPDRFSARQFPNYSSELNVNALLLGDSALYLCASSLSGQGKVDIQYFGAGTRLSVL.

V is TRBV4-1 and J is TRBJ1-5; tentative D call: TRBD1 (6 bases). Trimming shortened V by 0 bases and J by 0 bases, and 15 bases separated the two germline ends. Germline CDR1 reads MGHRA; CDR2 reads YSYEKL. The CDR3 loop spans 18 amino acids. The CDR3 coding sequence is TGCGCCAGCAGCCAAGATGGGGGACAAGGATATAGCAATCAGCCCCAGCATTTT. As protein: CASSQDGGQGYSNQPQHF.

This clone was seen just once. J is TRBJ2-2 and V is TRBV7-2; a weak D match, TRBD1 (5 bases). The ends were cut back, 3 bases at V and 3 bases at J, with 8 bases in the middle. Germline V gene lookup returns CDR1 SGHTA and CDR2 FQGNSA. The CDR3 is 14 residues long. The CDR3: CASSLGQYTGELFF. DNA for the CDR3: TGTGCCAGCAGCTTGGGGCAGTACACCGGGGAGCTGTTTTTT.

This chain connects TRBV10-3 to TRBJ1-3, with D hard to call. This CDR3 region has 15 residues. CDR1 and CDR2 (germline): ENHRY, SYGVKD. The V end was cut by 3 bases, the J end by 0 bases, with 9 bases between. Here the CDR3 DNA reads TGTGCCATCAGTGAAGCGGAGGACTCTGGAAACACCATATATTTT. This gives the protein CAISEAEDSGNTIYF.

V usage is TRBV7-9 and J usage is TRBJ2-7; TRBD1 agrees at 9 bases. The length of the CDR3 is 15 residues. After removal of 3 bases from V and 4 bases from J, the junction contained 7 bases not matched to a gene. Germline CDR1 and CDR2: SEHNR and FQNEAQ (reference sequence). In DNA form, the CDR3 reads TGTGCCAGCAGCTTGGGACAGGGAGTAGAGTACGAGCAGTACTTC. Its translation is CASSLGQGVEYEQYF.

This chain connects TRBV5-1 to TRBJ2-1, with D maybe TRBD2 (6 bases). Germline V gives CDR1 SGHRS, CDR2 YFSETQ. The CDR3 length is 15 residues. Trimming removed 5 bases at V and 10 bases at J, with 22 bases between. CDR3 in DNA: TGCGCCAGCAGTTTTGACCCGGCCGGAAGCGGGGAGCAGTTCTTC. Encoded protein: CASSFDPAGSGEQFF.

The chain uses TRBV9 and TRBJ1-4; TRBD1 matches at 11 bases. After removal of 4 bases from V and 7 bases from J, the junction contained 6 bases not matched to a gene. This CDR3 comprises 15 residues. Per germline, CDR1 SGDLS and CDR2 YYNGEE. As DNA, the CDR3 is TGTGCCAGCAGCATAACCGGGACAGGGGGTGAAAAACTGTTTTTT. This codes for CASSITGTGGEKLFF.

V usage is TRBV5-6 and J usage is TRBJ2-3; D is undetermined. V was cut by 1 base and J by 6 bases, with 15 bases left in between. CDR1 is SGHDT and CDR2 is YYEEEE in the germline V gene. This CDR3 region has 15 residues. The CDR3 loop reads CASSLLENPSDTQYF. The CDR3 DNA reads TGTGCCAGCAGCTTGCTAGAAAATCCATCCGATACGCAGTATTTT.

The chain combines TRBV10-3 with TRBJ2-1; the D is unclear. This CDR3 comprises 12 residues. Germline V gives CDR1 ENHRY, CDR2 SYGVKD. The V end was cut by 2 bases, the J end by 8 bases, with 7 bases between. The CDR3 DNA follows: TGTGCCATCAGTGAGCAGCGCGATGAGCAGTTCTTC. Encoded protein: CAISEQRDEQFF.

This chain links TRBV9 with TRBJ1-1, with D possibly matching TRBD1 (5 bases). The CDR3 has 13 residues. Trimming left V 0 bases short and J 3 bases short, with 6 bases between. Germline lookup yields CDR1 SGDLS and CDR2 YYNGEE. The CDR3 sequence: CASSVGGDTEAFF. DNA of the CDR3: TGTGCCAGCAGCGTAGGAGGGGACACTGAAGCTTTCTTT.

This chain connects TRBV6-1 to TRBJ2-2; TRBD2 matches 12 bases. Germline trimming cut 3 bases from V and 6 bases from J; bases unmatched to any gene: 5. Germline values: CDR1 MNHNS, CDR2 SASEGT. CDR3 length equals 16 residues. CDR3 sequence reads: CASSDLAGGLPGELFF. The CDR3 nucleotides read TGTGCCAGCAGTGACCTAGCGGGGGGGCTCCCCGGGGAGCTGTTTTTT.

The chain links TRBV19 to TRBJ1-5, with TRBD1 matching over 9 bases. The V and J ends lost 5 bases and 5 bases, in that order; junction bases with no gene match: 10. The CDR3 is 16 residues long. Per the germline V gene, CDR1 is LNHDA and CDR2 is SQIVND (reference sequence). The CDR3 is CASSRRDRDLHQPQHF. The CDR3 DNA reads TGTGCCAGTAGTCGCCGGGACAGGGACCTCCATCAGCCCCAGCATTTT.

DNA for the CDR3: TGTGCCAGCAGCCTAGGGACAGGCCAAAATGAAAAACTGTTTTTT. Translating it yields CASSLGTGQNEKLFF. This rearrangement joins TRBV9 to TRBJ1-4, with 8 bases identical to TRBD1. Trimming cost V 4 bases and J 5 bases; bases outside gene matches: 7. This CDR3 region has 15 residues. The V gene's germline CDR1 is SGDLS and CDR2 YYNGEE.

CDR3 in DNA: TGTGCCAGCAGCCCTGCTCCTGTTAGGTTGGACTATGGCTACACCTTC. Residues: CASSPAPVRLDYGYTF. The chain recombines TRBV28 with TRBJ1-2, with unresolved D. Germline CDR1 MDHEN, CDR2 SYDVKM. V lost 6 bases and J 3 bases, leaving 20 bases between the germline ends. The CDR3 spans 16 residues.

The CDR3 DNA is TGCGCCAGCAGCTTGATAGCGAACACTGAAGCTTTCTTT. Its translation: CASSLIANTEAFF. The chain couples TRBV5-1 to TRBJ1-1, with no clear D. CDR1 is SGHRS and CDR2 is YFSETQ in the germline V gene. V lost 1 base and J lost 1, with 5 bases in between. The CDR3 sequence is 13 residues long.

The V call is TRBV13, the J call TRBJ2-3; maybe TRBD2 (5 bases). The V and J ends lost 2 bases and 0 bases respectively, with 9 bases between them. Germline V lookup: CDR1 PRHDT, CDR2 FYEKMQ (reference sequence). This CDR3 region has 15 residues. The CDR3 loop reads CASSLSGSSTDTQYF. The CDR3 region has the DNA TGTGCCAGCAGCTTATCGGGGAGTAGCACAGATACGCAGTATTTT.

This chain connects TRBV9 to TRBJ2-7; the match to TRBD2 covers 13 bases. Unmatched junction bases numbered 12, after V lost 5 bases and J lost 10 bases. This CDR3 spans 15 amino acids. The germline CDR1 and CDR2 sequences are SGDLS and YYNGEE. DNA of the CDR3: TGTGCCAGCAGTCCAGCCGGGACTAGCGGGGCGCGCCAGTACTTC. Its protein product is CASSPAGTSGARQYF.

The chain carries TRBV7-8 and TRBJ2-1; unclear D gene. From germline, CDR1 is SGHVS and CDR2 FQNEAQ. Deletions cut 1 base from V and 9 bases from J, with 16 bases between. This CDR3 has 15 residues. CDR3 DNA: TGTGCCAGCAGCTTAGGACGGGTCGGTTATGGTGAGCAGTTCTTC. It yields the protein CASSLGRVGYGEQFF.